The T cell receptor (beta chain) described here comes from a study of shared clonotypes between healthy human individuals. Overall study findings and caveats: Four donors had 5% to 6% of their naive CD4 clonotypes in common. Clonotypes not shared had lower generation probabilities than those common to all four donors.

Sorted-subset replicate PCR reactions contained roughly 200 ng DNA, corresponding to approximately 30,000 T cell genomes. The repertoire was sequenced with immunoSEQ multiplex PCR; TCRdb's copy has only in-frame clones and lacks some. The sample comprises approximately 740,000 clones, 80% to 95% of which are singletons, and around 24% rests with the top ten. Worth noting for this clone: Its antigen remains unknown. The same CDR3 also results from other DNA sequences found in this sample.

Terminally differentiated effector memory CD45RA+ cells were excluded by CCR7 positive selection of CD45RO-negative cells. CDR1 is MDHEN and CDR2 is SYDVKM in the germline V gene. Trimming removed 1 base from V and 6 bases from J, with 6 bases in between. There are 13 residues in the CDR3. This clonotype originated in a man aged 25 to 40 in good health. Input material: naive CD8+ T cells sorted from blood. The rearrangement links TRBV28 to TRBJ2-2; D might be TRBD2 (5 bases). CDR3 DNA sequence: TGTGCCAGCAGTTTATTGGGAGCCGGGGAGCTGTTTTTT. Translated: CASSLLGAGELFF. Full variable domain (remainder filled in from reference TRBV28 and TRBJ2-2): DVKVTQSSRYLVKRTGEKVFLECVQDMDHENMFWYRQDPGLGLRLIYFSYDVKMKEKGDIPEGYSVSREKKERFSLILESASTNQTSMYLCASSLLGAGELFFGEGSRLTVL.